This T cell receptor beta chain was found in a study of blood T cell repertoires in COVID-19. Study overall: The United States, Italy and Spain supplied acute and convalescent COVID-19 samples. T cells, B-cell-depleted T cells, or PBMCs supplied cDNA or gDNA.

Methods used by the authors: Reference gene primers were amplified, and this amplification served to estimate nucleated cell counts. Using immunoSEQ multiplex PCR, the repertoire was profiled, and TCRdb retains in-frame clones only, with some absent. The DNA gave D and trimming, while V, J and clone size come from that table. The sample records roughly 100,000 clones, around four fifths being singletons. The germline gives CDR1 SGHVS, CDR2 FQNEAQ. Between the trimmed V and J ends, which lost 1 base and 1 base, there was a span of 8 bases. This CDR3 is built from 15 residues. Sequencing was carried out using peripheral blood. V usage is TRBV7-8 and J usage is TRBJ1-5; D is unresolved. The source is a man aged 60 to 69 with acute or convalescent COVID-19. The CDR3 sequence: CASSLDGRSNQPQHF. CDR3 DNA sequence: TGTGCCAGCAGCTTAGATGGGAGAAGCAATCAGCCCCAGCATTTT.